The 8 T cell receptor beta chains reported below all come from one sample, sequenced in a study of blood T cell repertoires in COVID-19. Assay: immunoSEQ multiplex PCR; the TCRdb copy retains only in-frame clones and omits some. The table shows tens of thousands of clones, with 75% to 90% occurring only once. The sequencing input was peripheral blood. These TCRs come from a woman aged 45-59 years with active COVID-19.

The genes are TRBV5-1 and TRBJ1-2; 7 bases fit TRBD1. This CDR3 has 15 amino acids. Germline-derived CDR1 and CDR2 are SGHRS and YFSETQ. J was trimmed by 0 bases and V by 0 bases; bases with no gene match: 2. DNA for the CDR3: TGCGCCAGCAGCTTGGGGGGACAGACTAACTATGGCTACACCTTC. Its translation is CASSLGGQTNYGYTF.

J is TRBJ2-5 and V is TRBV3-1 (or the pseudogene TRBV3-2); 8 bases map to TRBD1. The trim removed 1 base at V and 2 bases at J, leaving 3 bases unmatched. Germline CDR1 reads LGHDT; CDR2 reads YNNKEL (reference sequence). CDR3 length: 15 residues. The chain's CDR3 is CASSQGQGPQETQYF. The CDR3 nucleotides are TGTGCCAGCAGCCAAGGACAGGGGCCTCAAGAGACCCAGTACTTC.

There are a few counts of this clone. The rearrangement links TRBV10-3 to TRBJ2-7; 9 bases match TRBD2. CDR1 and CDR2 (germline): ENHRY, SYGVKD. This CDR3 region has 13 residues. V dropped 7 bases and J dropped 1; count of bases not matched to a gene: 2. CDR3 bases: TGTGCCATCAACGCGGGAGGGTCCTACGAGCAGTACTTC. This codes for CAINAGGSYEQYF.

The rearrangement joins TRBV14 to TRBJ2-1; no clear D. CDR3 length equals 12 residues. CDR1 and CDR2 (germline): SGHDN, FVKESK. The germline V and J ends were trimmed by 0 bases and 13 bases, with 10 bases remaining between them. The CDR3 nucleotides are TGTGCCAGCAGCCAAGATCGGCGGCGCCAGTTCTTC. Encoded protein: CASSQDRRRQFF.

The chain carries TRBV11-3 and TRBJ2-7, with 10 bases identical to TRBD1. CDR3 length equals 13 residues. The germline V gene encodes CDR1 SGHNT and CDR2 YENEEA. V dropped 5 bases and J dropped 4; count of bases not matched to a gene: 2. CDR3 DNA sequence: TGTGCCAGCAGCCCGGGACAGGGGTACGAGCAGTACTTC. Protein sequence: CASSPGQGYEQYF.

The chain couples TRBV6-5 to TRBJ2-7, with 9 bases that match TRBD1. From germline, CDR1 is MNHEY and CDR2 SVGAGI. CDR3 size: 14 residues. The ends lost 6 bases at V and 4 bases at J; junction bases unmatched: 7. CDR3 in amino acids: CASSPGTGIYEQYF. The DNA of the CDR3 is TGTGCCAGCAGCCCCGGGACAGGGATTTACGAGCAGTACTTC.

This chain connects TRBV29-1 to TRBJ1-2; D is unclear. The germline V and J ends were trimmed by 8 bases and 8 bases, with 6 bases remaining between them. The germline V gene encodes CDR1 SQVTM and CDR2 ANQGSEA. CDR3 length: 8 residues. CDR3 sequence reads: CSPGGYTF. The CDR3 region has the DNA TGCAGCCCCGGGGGCTACACCTTC.

The chain couples TRBV19 to TRBJ2-3; D unclear. CDR3 size: 15 residues. Trimming left V 9 bases short and J 0 bases short, with 16 bases between. Germline V CDR1 and CDR2: LNHDA, SQIVND (reference sequence). The CDR3 spells CASPPGCSSTDTQYF. The CDR3 DNA reads TGTGCCAGCCCCCCCGGTTGCTCTAGCACAGATACGCAGTATTTT.